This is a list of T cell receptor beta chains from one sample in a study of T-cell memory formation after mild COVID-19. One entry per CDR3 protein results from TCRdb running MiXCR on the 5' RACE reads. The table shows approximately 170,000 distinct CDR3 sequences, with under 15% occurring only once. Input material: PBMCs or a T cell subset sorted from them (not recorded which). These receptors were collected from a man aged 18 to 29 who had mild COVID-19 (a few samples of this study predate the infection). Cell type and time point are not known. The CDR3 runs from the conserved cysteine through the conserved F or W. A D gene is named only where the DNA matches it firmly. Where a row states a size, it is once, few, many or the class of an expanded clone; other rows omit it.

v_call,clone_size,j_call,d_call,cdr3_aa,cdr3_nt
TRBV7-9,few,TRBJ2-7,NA,CASRSGSSYEQYF,TGTGCCAGCAGGTCGGGGAGCTCCTACGAGCAGTACTTC
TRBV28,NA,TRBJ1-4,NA,CASSLTGDLRKLFF,TGTGCCAGCAGTTTAACCGGTGATCTGAGAAAACTGTTTTTT
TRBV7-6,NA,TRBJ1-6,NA,CASSLLRTVSSYNSPLHF,TGTGCCAGCAGCCTACTTCGGACAGTCAGCTCCTATAATTCACCCCTCCACTTT
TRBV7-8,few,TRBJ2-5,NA,CASSNAGPGETQYF,TGTGCCAGCAGCAATGCGGGCCCGGGAGAGACCCAGTACTTC
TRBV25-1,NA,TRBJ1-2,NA,CASSDSPKGWYGYTF,TGTGCCAGCAGTGACAGTCCTAAGGGCTGGTATGGCTACACCTTC
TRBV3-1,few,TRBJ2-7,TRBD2,CASSQEGLAGGREQYF,TGTGCCAGCAGCCAAGAGGGCCTAGCGGGGGGACGCGAGCAGTACTTC
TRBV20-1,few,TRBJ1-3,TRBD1,CSATGGSGNTIYF,TGCAGTGCTACAGGGGGCTCTGGAAACACCATATATTTT
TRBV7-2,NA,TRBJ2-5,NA,CASSYPGKGPLGETQYF,TGTGCCAGCAGCTATCCGGGAAAGGGGCCCTTGGGTGAGACCCAGTACTTC
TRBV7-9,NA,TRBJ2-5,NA,CASSPYDQETQYF,TGTGCCAGCAGCCCCTATGATCAAGAGACCCAGTACTTC
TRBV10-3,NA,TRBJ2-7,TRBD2,CAIRPGLAVSSYEQYF,TGTGCCATCAGACCCGGACTAGCGGTAAGCTCCTACGAGCAGTACTTC
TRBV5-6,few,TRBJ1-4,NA,CASSTGPNEKLFF,TGTGCCAGCAGCACTGGGCCTAATGAAAAACTGTTTTTT
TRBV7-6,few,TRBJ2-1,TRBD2,CASSSGASGLFEQFF,TGTGCCAGCAGCTCCGGGGCTAGCGGGCTATTTGAGCAGTTCTTC
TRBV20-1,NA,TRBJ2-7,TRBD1,CSARAGGYEQYF,TGCAGTGCTAGAGCAGGGGGCTACGAGCAGTACTTC
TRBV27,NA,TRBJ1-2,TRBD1,CASSYRQGTMGGYTF,TGTGCCAGCAGTTACCGACAGGGAACGATGGGTGGCTACACCTTC
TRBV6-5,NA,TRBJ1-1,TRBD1,CASSGQGEGNTEAFF,TGTGCCAGCAGCGGACAGGGAGAGGGGAACACTGAAGCTTTCTTT
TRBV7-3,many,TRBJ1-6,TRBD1,CASSAGGQGRSPLHF,TGTGCCAGCAGCGCTGGGGGACAGGGCCGTTCACCCCTCCACTTT
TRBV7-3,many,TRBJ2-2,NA,CASSSSQGGTGELFF,TGTGCCAGCAGCTCATCCCAGGGGGGCACCGGGGAGCTGTTTTTT
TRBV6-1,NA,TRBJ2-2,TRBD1,CASSTGTALNGGELFF,TGTGCCAGCAGCACCGGGACAGCTTTAAACGGCGGGGAGCTGTTTTTT
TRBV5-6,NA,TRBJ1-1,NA,CASSRTTLNTEAFF,TGTGCCAGCAGCCGAACAACCTTGAACACTGAAGCTTTCTTT
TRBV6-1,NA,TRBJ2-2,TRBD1,CASTGAWTGGRVTGELFF,TGTGCCAGCACCGGAGCCTGGACAGGGGGTCGTGTCACCGGGGAGCTGTTTTTT
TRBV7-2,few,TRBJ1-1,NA,CASTPDWNTEAFF,TGTGCCAGCACCCCAGACTGGAACACTGAAGCTTTCTTT
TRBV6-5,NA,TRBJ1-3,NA,CASSREATGNTIYF,TGTGCCAGCAGTCGGGAAGCTACTGGAAACACCATATATTTT
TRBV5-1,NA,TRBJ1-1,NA,CASSFGQENTEAFF,TGCGCCAGCAGCTTCGGCCAGGAGAACACTGAAGCTTTCTTT
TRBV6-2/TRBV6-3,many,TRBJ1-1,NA,CASTIRGGVGTEAFF,TGTGCCAGCACCATACGAGGCGGCGTTGGGACTGAAGCTTTCTTT
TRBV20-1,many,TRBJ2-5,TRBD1,CSVTRQGARETQYF,TGCAGTGTTACCCGACAGGGGGCGAGGGAGACCCAGTACTTC
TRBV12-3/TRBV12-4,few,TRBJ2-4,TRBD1,CASSSSRGPIAKNIQYF,TGTGCCAGCAGTTCGAGCAGGGGGCCAATAGCCAAAAACATTCAGTACTTC
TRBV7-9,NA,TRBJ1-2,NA,CASSSNSHNYGYTF,TGTGCCAGCAGCTCGAACAGTCACAACTATGGCTACACCTTC
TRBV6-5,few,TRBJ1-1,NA,CASSHGGGMNTEAFF,TGTGCCAGCAGTCACGGGGGGGGTATGAACACTGAAGCTTTCTTT
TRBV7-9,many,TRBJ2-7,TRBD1,CASSLVLGGHEQYF,TGTGCCAGCAGCTTAGTCCTAGGGGGCCACGAGCAGTACTTC
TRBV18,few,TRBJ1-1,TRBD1,CASSHSIGTGGAATEAFF,TGTGCCAGCTCCCACAGCATTGGGACAGGGGGCGCCGCCACTGAAGCTTTCTTT
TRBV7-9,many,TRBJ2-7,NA,CASSWTQSYEQYF,TGTGCCAGCAGTTGGACCCAGTCCTACGAGCAGTACTTC
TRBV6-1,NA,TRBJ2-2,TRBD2,CASSEGGGLAVGRKTGELFF,TGTGCCAGCAGTGAAGGAGGAGGGCTAGCGGTCGGTAGAAAGACCGGGGAGCTGTTTTTT
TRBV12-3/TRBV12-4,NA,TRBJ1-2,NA,CASRGFYGYTF,TGTGCCAGCAGGGGATTCTATGGCTACACCTTC
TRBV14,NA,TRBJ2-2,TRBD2,CASSRAGGRPNTGELFF,TGTGCCAGCAGCAGAGCGGGGGGCCGACCCAACACCGGGGAGCTGTTTTTT
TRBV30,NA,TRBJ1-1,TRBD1,CAWSRTGNTEAFF,TGTGCCTGGAGTAGGACAGGGAACACTGAAGCTTTCTTT
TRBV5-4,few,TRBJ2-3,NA,CASSLRRATQYF,TGTGCCAGCAGCTTGAGGCGGGCCACGCAGTATTTT
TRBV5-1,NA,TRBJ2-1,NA,CASSMEGVEQFF,TGCGCCAGCAGCATGGAGGGGGTTGAGCAGTTCTTC
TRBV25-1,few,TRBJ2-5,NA,CASSVHREWTQYF,TGTGCCAGCAGTGTACACAGGGAGTGGACCCAGTACTTC
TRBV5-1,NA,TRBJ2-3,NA,CASSLDPNGYTQYF,TGCGCCAGCAGCTTGGACCCAAACGGCTATACGCAGTATTTT